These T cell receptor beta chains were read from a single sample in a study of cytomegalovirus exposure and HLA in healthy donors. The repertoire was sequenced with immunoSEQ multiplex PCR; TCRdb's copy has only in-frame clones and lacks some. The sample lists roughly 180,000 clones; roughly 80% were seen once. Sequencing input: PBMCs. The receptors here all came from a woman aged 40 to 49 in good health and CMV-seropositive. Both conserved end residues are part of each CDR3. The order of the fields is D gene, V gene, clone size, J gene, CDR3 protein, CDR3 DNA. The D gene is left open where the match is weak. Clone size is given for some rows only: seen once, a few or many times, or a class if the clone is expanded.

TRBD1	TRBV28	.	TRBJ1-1	CASSQDRGEAFF	TGTGCCAGCAGTCAGGACAGGGGGGAAGCTTTCTTT
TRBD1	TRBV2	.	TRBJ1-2	CASSAMTGDYGYTF	TGTGCCAGCAGCGCCATGACAGGGGACTATGGCTACACCTTC
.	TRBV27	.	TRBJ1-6	CASSLSPGGPSSPLHF	TGTGCCAGCAGTTTATCCCCGGGAGGCCCAAGCTCACCCCTCCACTTT
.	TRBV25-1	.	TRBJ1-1	CASSRGLAEAFF	TGTGCCAGCAGCAGGGGATTGGCTGAAGCTTTCTTT
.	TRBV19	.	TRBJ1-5	CASTPYREGNQPQHF	TGTGCCAGTACTCCCTACCGAGAAGGCAATCAGCCCCAGCATTTT
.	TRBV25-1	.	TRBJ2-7	CASRGLGQGGYEQYF	TGTGCCAGCAGAGGCCTCGGGCAGGGCGGCTACGAGCAGTACTTC
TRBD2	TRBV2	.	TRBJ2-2	CASRYGGGTGELFF	TGTGCCAGCAGATACGGGGGGGGCACCGGGGAGCTGTTTTTT
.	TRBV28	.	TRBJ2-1	CASSFSNNNEQFF	TGTGCCAGCAGTTTCTCCAACAACAATGAGCAGTTCTTC
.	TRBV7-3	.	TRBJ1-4	CASSLIPANEKLFF	TGTGCCAGCAGCTTAATACCGGCTAATGAAAAACTGTTTTTT
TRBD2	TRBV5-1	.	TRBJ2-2	CASSLVTSGRAAGELFF	TGCGCCAGCAGCTTGGTGACTAGCGGGAGGGCCGCCGGGGAGCTGTTTTTT
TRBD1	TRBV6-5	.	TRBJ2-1	CASSRQGAGEQFF	TGTGCCAGCAGTCGACAGGGGGCTGGTGAGCAGTTCTTC
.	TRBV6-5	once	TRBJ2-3	CASSYKVISGTDTQYF	TGTGCCAGCAGTTACAAAGTTATTAGTGGCACAGATACGCAGTATTTT
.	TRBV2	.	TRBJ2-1	CASGLYNEQFF	TGTGCCAGTGGACTTTACAATGAGCAGTTCTTC
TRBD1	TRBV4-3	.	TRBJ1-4	CASSLITTGTNEKLFF	TGCGCCAGCAGCCTCATTACGACAGGGACTAATGAAAAACTGTTTTTT
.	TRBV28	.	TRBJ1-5	CASVVSNQPQHF	TGTGCCAGCGTAGTAAGCAATCAGCCCCAGCATTTT
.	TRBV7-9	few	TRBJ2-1	CASSLDRQGSRNEQFF	TGTGCCAGCAGCTTAGATAGGCAGGGAAGTCGGAATGAGCAGTTCTTC
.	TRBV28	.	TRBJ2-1	CASNIPSYNEQFF	TGTGCCAGCAACATCCCGTCCTACAATGAGCAGTTCTTC
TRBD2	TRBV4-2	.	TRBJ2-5	CASSQVLKASGSYETQYF	TGTGCCAGCAGCCAAGTTCTCAAGGCTAGCGGGAGTTATGAGACCCAGTACTTC
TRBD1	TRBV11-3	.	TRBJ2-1	CVLLILRDRTYNEQFF	TGTGTCCTATTAATACTCCGGGACAGGACCTACAATGAGCAGTTCTTC
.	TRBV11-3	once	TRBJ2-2	CASSSLQSGELFF	TGTGCCAGCAGCTCTTTACAGAGCGGGGAGCTGTTTTTT
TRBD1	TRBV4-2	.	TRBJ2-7	CASSQARTGPYEQYF	TGTGCCAGCAGCCAGGCCCGGACAGGGCCCTACGAGCAGTACTTC
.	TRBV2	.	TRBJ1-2	CASSEGRDDYGYTF	TGTGCCAGCAGTGAGGGCAGGGATGACTATGGCTACACCTTC
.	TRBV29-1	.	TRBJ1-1	CSAGTGGSAFF	TGCAGCGCCGGGACCGGGGGGTCGGCTTTCTTT
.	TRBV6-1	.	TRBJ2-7	CASSEMFSGIYGQYF	TGTGCCAGCAGTGAAATGTTCTCGGGAATCTACGGGCAGTACTTC
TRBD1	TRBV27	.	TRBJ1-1	CASRSPGQGRWTEAFF	TGTGCCAGCAGGTCCCCGGGACAGGGGCGTTGGACTGAAGCTTTCTTT
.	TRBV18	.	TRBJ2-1	CASSYSAGEQFF	TGTGCCAGCTCTTACTCAGCGGGTGAGCAGTTCTTC
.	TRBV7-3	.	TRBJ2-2	CASSPGTTGELFF	TGTGCCAGCAGCCCCGGGACAACCGGGGAGCTGTTTTTT
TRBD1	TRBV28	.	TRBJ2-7	CASSLLPPGQGSYEQYF	TGTGCCAGCAGTTTACTTCCTCCGGGACAGGGCTCCTACGAGCAGTACTTC
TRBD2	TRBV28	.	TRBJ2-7	CASSPTSGGSYEQYF	TGTGCCAGCAGTCCAACTAGCGGGGGCTCCTACGAGCAGTACTTC
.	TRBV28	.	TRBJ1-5	CASSLRGQHNQPQHF	TGTGCCAGCAGTTTACGCGGACAGCACAATCAGCCCCAGCATTTT
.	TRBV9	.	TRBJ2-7	CASSVGRGSYEQYF	TGTGCCAGCAGCGTAGGAAGGGGTTCCTACGAGCAGTACTTC
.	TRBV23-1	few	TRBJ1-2	CASVLRSGYTF	TGCGCCAGCGTTTTAAGGAGTGGCTACACCTTC
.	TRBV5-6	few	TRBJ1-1	CASSLTSWTEAFF	TGTGCCAGCAGCTTAACTTCGTGGACTGAAGCTTTCTTT
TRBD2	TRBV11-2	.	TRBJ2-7	CASSNTGTISSYEQYF	TGTGCCAGCAGCAACACCGGGACTATTAGCTCCTACGAGCAGTACTTC
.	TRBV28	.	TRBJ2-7	CASSFTGYEQYF	TGTGCCAGCAGTTTTACGGGCTACGAGCAGTACTTC
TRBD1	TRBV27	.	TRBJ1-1	CASSLGQGGRTTEAFF	TGTGCCAGCAGTTTGGGACAGGGGGGCCGGACCACTGAAGCTTTCTTT
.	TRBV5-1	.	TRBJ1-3	CASSLGMGANSGNTIYF	TGCGCCAGCAGCTTGGGAATGGGGGCGAACTCTGGAAACACCATATATTTT
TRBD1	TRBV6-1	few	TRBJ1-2	CASSGSGGPRDYGYTF	TGTGCCAGCAGTGGTTCAGGGGGCCCCAGGGACTATGGCTACACCTTC
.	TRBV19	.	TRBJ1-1	CASSITGMNTEAFF	TGTGCCAGTAGTATTACAGGAATGAACACTGAAGCTTTCTTT
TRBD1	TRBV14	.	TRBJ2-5	CASTQGAWGTQYF	TGTGCCAGCACCCAGGGGGCGTGGGGGACCCAGTACTTC
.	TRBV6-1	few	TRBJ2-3	CASSEGWEPLDTQYF	TGTGCCAGCAGTGAAGGGTGGGAGCCGCTAGATACGCAGTATTTT
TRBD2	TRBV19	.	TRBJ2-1	CASSIGASGSDEQFF	TGTGCCAGTAGTATAGGGGCTAGCGGGAGCGATGAGCAGTTCTTC
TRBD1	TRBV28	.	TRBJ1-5	CASSYRGGNQPQHF	TGTGCCAGCAGTTACAGGGGGGGCAATCAGCCCCAGCATTTT
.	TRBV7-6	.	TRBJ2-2	CASSSQELNTGELFF	TGTGCCAGCAGCTCTCAGGAATTGAACACCGGGGAGCTGTTTTTT
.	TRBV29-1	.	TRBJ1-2	CSVVTVANYGYTF	TGCAGCGTTGTAACAGTAGCTAACTATGGCTACACCTTC
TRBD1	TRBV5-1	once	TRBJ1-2	CASSLLSNGRGRGYTF	TGCGCCAGCAGCTTGTTATCCAATGGCAGGGGGCGTGGCTACACCTTC
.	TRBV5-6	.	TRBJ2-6	CASSLFRQDDGANVLTF	TGTGCCAGCAGCTTATTCCGGCAGGATGACGGGGCCAACGTCCTGACTTTC
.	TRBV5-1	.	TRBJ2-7	CASSPELAREQYF	TGCGCCAGCAGCCCGGAACTAGCTCGAGAGCAGTACTTC
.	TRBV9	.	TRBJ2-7	CASSVGIVGGSYEQYF	TGTGCCAGCAGCGTAGGAATAGTGGGAGGCTCCTACGAGCAGTACTTC
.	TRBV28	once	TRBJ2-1	CASAGLGLSPSEQFF	TGTGCCAGCGCGGGACTGGGACTGTCGCCGAGTGAGCAGTTCTTC
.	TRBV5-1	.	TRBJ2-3	CASSLDRNTDTQYF	TGCGCCAGCTCCTTAGACAGGAACACAGATACGCAGTATTTT
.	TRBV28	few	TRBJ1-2	CASSFADLLSGYGYTF	TGTGCCAGCAGTTTCGCCGATCTTCTAAGCGGCTATGGCTACACCTTC
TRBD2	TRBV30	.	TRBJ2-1	CACPGTSAYNEQFF	TGTGCCTGTCCCGGGACTAGCGCCTACAATGAGCAGTTCTTC
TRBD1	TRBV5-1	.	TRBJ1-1	CASSPTAGTANTEAFF	TGCGCCAGCAGCCCAACGGCCGGGACAGCAAACACTGAAGCTTTCTTT
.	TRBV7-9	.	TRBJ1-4	CASSLAGSTNEKLFF	TGTGCCAGCAGCTTAGCGGGCTCAACTAATGAAAAACTGTTTTTT
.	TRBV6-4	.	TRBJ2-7	CASSDGGYEQYF	TGTGCCAGCAGTGACGGAGGGTACGAGCAGTACTTC
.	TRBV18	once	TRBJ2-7	CASSTPPVYEQYF	TGTGCCAGCTCAACACCCCCCGTCTACGAGCAGTACTTC